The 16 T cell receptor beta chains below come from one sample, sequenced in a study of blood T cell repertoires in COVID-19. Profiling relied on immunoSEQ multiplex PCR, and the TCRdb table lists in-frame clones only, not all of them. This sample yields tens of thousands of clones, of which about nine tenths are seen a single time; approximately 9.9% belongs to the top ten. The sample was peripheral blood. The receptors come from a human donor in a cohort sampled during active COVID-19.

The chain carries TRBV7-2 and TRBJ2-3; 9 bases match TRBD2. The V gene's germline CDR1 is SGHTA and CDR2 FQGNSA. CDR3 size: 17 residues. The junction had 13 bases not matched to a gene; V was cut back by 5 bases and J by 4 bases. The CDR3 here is CASSDPPGTSWPDTQYF. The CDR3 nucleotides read TGTGCCAGCAGCGATCCGCCCGGGACTAGCTGGCCAGATACGCAGTATTTT.

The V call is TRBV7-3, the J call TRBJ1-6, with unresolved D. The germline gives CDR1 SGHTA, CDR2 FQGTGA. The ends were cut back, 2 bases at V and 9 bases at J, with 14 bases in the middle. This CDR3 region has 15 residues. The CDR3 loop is CASSLVFCISSPLHF. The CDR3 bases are TGTGCCAGCAGCTTAGTATTCTGTATTAGTTCACCCCTCCACTTT.

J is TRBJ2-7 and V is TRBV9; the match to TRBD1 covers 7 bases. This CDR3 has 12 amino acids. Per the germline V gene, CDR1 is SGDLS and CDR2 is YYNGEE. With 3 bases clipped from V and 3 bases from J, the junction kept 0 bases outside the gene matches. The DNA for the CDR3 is TGTGCCAGCAGCGGACAGGGCTACGAGCAGTACTTC. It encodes CASSGQGYEQYF.

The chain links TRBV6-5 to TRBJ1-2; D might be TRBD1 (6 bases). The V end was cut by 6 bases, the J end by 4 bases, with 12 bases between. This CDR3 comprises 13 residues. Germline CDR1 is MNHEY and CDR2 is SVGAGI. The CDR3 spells CASRAGAVYGYTF. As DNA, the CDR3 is TGTGCCAGCAGGGCAGGGGCGGTCTATGGCTACACCTTC.

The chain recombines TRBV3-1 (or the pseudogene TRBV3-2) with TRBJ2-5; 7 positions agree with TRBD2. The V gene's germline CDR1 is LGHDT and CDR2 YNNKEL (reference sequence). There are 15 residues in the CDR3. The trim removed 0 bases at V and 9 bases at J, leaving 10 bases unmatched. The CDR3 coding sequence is TGTGCCAGCAGCCAAGATTTACAAGAGGGGAGGGCCCAGTACTTC. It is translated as CASSQDLQEGRAQYF.

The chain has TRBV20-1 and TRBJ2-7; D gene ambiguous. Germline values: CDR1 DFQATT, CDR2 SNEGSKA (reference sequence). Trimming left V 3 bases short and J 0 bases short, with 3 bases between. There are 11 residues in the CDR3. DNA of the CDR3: TGCAGTGCTAGCAGCTCCTACGAGCAGTACTTC. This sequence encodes CSASSSYEQYF.

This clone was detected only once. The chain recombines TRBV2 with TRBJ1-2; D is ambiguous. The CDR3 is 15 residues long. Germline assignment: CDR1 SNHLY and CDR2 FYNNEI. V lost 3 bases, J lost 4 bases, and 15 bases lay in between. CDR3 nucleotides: TGTGCCAGCAGTGATGATACCGGGTTCGGCTATGGCTACACCTTC. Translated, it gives CASSDDTGFGYGYTF.

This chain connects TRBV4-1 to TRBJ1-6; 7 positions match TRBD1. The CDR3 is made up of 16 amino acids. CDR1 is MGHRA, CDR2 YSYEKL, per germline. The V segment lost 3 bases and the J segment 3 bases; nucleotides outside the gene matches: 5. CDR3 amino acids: CASSQYRDSYNSPLHF. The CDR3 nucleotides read TGCGCCAGCAGCCAGTACCGGGACAGCTATAATTCACCCCTCCACTTT.

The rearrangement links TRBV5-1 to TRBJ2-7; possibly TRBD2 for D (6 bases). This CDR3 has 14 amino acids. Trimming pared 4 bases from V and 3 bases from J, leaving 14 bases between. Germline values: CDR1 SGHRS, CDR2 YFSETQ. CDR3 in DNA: TGCGCCAGCAGCGTTAGCGGTATAAGCTACGAGCAGTACTTC. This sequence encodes CASSVSGISYEQYF.

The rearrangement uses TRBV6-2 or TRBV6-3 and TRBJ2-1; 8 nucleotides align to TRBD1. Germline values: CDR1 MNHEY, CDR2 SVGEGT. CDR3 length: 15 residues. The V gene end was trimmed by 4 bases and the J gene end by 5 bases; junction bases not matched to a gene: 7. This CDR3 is CASSWRGTGNNEQFF. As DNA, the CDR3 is TGTGCCAGCAGTTGGCGCGGGACAGGAAACAATGAGCAGTTCTTC.

The CDR3 nucleotides are TGTGCCATCAGTGCAGGGGGCGAGTACAATGAGCAGTTCTTC. It yields the protein CAISAGGEYNEQFF. V usage is TRBV10-3 and J usage is TRBJ2-1, with 8 bases fitting TRBD1. This CDR3 contains 14 residues. The trim removed 4 bases at V and 4 bases at J, leaving 3 bases unmatched. Germline assignment: CDR1 ENHRY and CDR2 SYGVKD.

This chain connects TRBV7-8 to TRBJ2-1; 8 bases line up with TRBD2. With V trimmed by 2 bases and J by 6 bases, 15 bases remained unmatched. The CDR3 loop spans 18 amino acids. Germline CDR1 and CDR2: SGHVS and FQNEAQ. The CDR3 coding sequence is TGTGCCAGCAGCTTATCTTGGCATGTGGCTAGCGGGTCCAATGAGCAGTTCTTC. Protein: CASSLSWHVASGSNEQFF.

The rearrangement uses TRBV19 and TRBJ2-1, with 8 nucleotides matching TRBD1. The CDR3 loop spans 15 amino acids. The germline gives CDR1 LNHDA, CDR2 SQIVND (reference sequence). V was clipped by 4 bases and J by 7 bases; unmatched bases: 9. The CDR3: CASSTGGTVRNEQFF. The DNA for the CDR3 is TGTGCCAGTAGTACAGGGGGCACGGTCCGTAATGAGCAGTTCTTC.

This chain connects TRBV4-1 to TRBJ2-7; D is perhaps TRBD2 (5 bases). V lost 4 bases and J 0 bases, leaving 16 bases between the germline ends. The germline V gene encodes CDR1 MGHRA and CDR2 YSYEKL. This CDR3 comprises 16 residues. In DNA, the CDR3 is TGCGCCAGCAGCCCGGACTTCCTGGGCAGCTCCTACGAGCAGTACTTC. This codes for CASSPDFLGSSYEQYF.

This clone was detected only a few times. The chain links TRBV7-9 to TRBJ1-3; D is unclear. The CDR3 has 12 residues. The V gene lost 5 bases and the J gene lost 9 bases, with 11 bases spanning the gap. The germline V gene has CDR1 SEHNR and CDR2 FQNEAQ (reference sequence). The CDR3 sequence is CASSPDGSTIYF. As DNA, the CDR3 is TGTGCCAGCAGCCCGGATGGGAGCACCATATATTTT.

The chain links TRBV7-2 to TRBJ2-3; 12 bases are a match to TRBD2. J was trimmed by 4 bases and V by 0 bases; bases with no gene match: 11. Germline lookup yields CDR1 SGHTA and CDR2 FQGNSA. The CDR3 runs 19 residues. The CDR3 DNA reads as TGTGCCAGCAGCTTAGCGCGATCTAGCGGGGGGGCATGGTCAGATACGCAGTATTTT. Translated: CASSLARSSGGAWSDTQYF.